The TCR beta chain under discussion was sequenced for a study of blood T cells in healthy people across ages (dated by TCRdb to between 2014 and 2017). In the study overall: In model experiments, template switching captured roughly one uniquely barcoded TCR beta cDNA molecule for every two T cells. For two donors (one aged 18 to 29 and one aged 80 or older), the study analyzed two additional independent replicas of 1 million unique cDNA reads from the same blood draw. To track age-related changes in TCR beta repertoire diversity, the study relied on deep sequencing normalized with unique cDNA molecular identifiers. The donors were divided into four age groups: young (average about 16 years), middle-aged (about 39), aged (62) and long-lived (around 87). To avoid experimental bias, donors of different ages were spread randomly across the sequencing lanes.

V gives up 1 base and J gives up 10 bases, and the segment between their germline ends measures 17 bases. From the cysteine up to the phenylalanine, the CDR3 has a length of 14 residues. Solely the CDR3 DNA is kept, with 42 bases framed from the first base. For CDR1 and CDR2, the germline V gene (reference sequence) lists DFQATT and SNEGSKA. Study-level results and caveats: Because the CMV infection status of the donors was unknown, age-related changes in expanded clonotypes may potentially have been confounded. Since profiling was done on bulk unsorted PBMCs, naive and antigen-experienced compartments could not be conclusively compared. Estimates of total diversity from one million sequenced T cells were regarded as lower bounds and underestimates. Observed TCR beta diversity per million T cells fell roughly linearly with age, and a significant reduction was already apparent by age around 44. Compared with the aged group, the long-lived group had more naive CD4+ T cells, fewer expanded clones and increased TCR diversity, suggesting age selection. The percentage of naive T cells measured by flow cytometry correlated strongly with observed TCR beta diversity.

The library was obtained by 5' RACE. These reads were obtained on an Illumina HiSeq 2500. The second PCR ran for roughly 7 to 12 cycles and used a J-beta primer mix along with a sample-barcoded 5' primer. A template-switch 5' adaptor carrying 12 random nucleotides introduced a unique molecular identifier onto each TCR beta cDNA molecule. Each sample yielded at least 3 million CDR3-containing paired-end reads. The Mint cDNA synthesis kit, primed by a TRBC-specific oligonucleotide, was used to synthesize first-strand cDNA from all RNA. All cDNA was treated with uracil-DNA glycosylase and then went through a first 18-cycle PCR with the universal primers M1SS and BC2_uni_R. On the authors' methods: For normalization, 1 million high-quality reads were randomly selected from each sample, with every read carrying a distinct molecular identifier. Instead of being binned into consensus sequences, reads with shared molecular identifiers were discarded. MiTCR, run with a Q25 quality threshold and the strictest error-elimination algorithm, handled CDR3 identification, clonotype clustering and error correction. A nonparametric unseen species model with Euler transformation was used to estimate a lower bound on total TCR beta diversity. TCRdb itself trimmed the public reads at Q25 with fastp, ran MiXCR and retained productive beta chains. Rows with one shared CDR3 protein collapse into an entry with the most common genes and DNA. The authors' filters were not applied to this entry. A total of about 970,000 distinct CDR3 sequences appear in this sample, just over 50% of them only once. The ten largest make up roughly a fifth of the sample.

Turning to this clonotype: What this receptor recognizes is not known. No much larger clone is present one base from it, and per-base qualities are unavailable.

Donors were a few dozen systemically healthy Caucasian individuals from Russia aged roughly 6 to 100 years. Each donor gave around 9.5 milliliters of peripheral blood, collected into EDTA-treated Vacutainer tubes. Ficoll-Paque density-gradient centrifugation was used to isolate PBMCs, with at least 7 million per sample. Total RNA, at least 5 micrograms per sample, was extracted from PBMCs with Trizol reagent. For every donor, an aliquot of PBMCs went through flow cytometry to measure the percentages of naive CD45RAhigh/CD27high T cells. The TCR sequence derives from a woman aged 60 to 75 in good health. The sample consisted of blood. This chain is built from TRBV20-1 and TRBJ1-3; no D segment can be confidently identified. The CDR3 protein: CSARAHKGRGTIYF. The sequenced DNA: TGCAGTGCTAGAGCACACAAAGGAAGAGGGACCATATATTTT.